The 17 T cell receptor beta chains given below trace back to one sample, sequenced in a study of control samples from healthy donors and cancer patients. Clones were sequenced by immunoSEQ multiplex PCR, and TCRdb holds only the in-frame ones, with some missing. The table includes about 130,000 clones, over 80% detected once. What was sequenced was blood. These receptors were taken from a woman aged 45-65 years in good health.

The V call is TRBV7-8, the J call TRBJ2-6; D is perhaps TRBD1 (6 bases). This CDR3 comprises 20 residues. Trimming took off 5 bases at V and 2 bases at J, with 25 bases between the two ends. Per germline, CDR1 SGHVS and CDR2 FQNEAQ. The CDR3, as DNA: TGTGCCAGCAGCCAGGGGTTCTGGGGAGATGCAAAGGCTGGGGCCAACGTCCTGACTTTC. Amino acid sequence: CASSQGFWGDAKAGANVLTF.

This chain connects TRBV6-5 to TRBJ2-1; TRBD1 might be the D (6 bases). Germline assignment: CDR1 MNHEY and CDR2 SVGAGI. V lost 9 bases and J 6 bases, leaving 12 bases between the germline ends. CDR3 length: 12 amino acids. This CDR3 is CASPGHGNEQFF. DNA for the CDR3: TGTGCCAGTCCGGGACACGGCAATGAGCAGTTCTTC.

The chain combines TRBV19 with TRBJ1-2; D possibly corresponds to TRBD1 (5 bases). The V gene lost 8 bases and the J gene lost 6 bases, with 19 bases spanning the gap. The CDR3 has 14 amino acids. The germline CDR1 and CDR2 sequences are LNHDA and SQIVND (reference sequence). CDR3 nucleotides: TGTGCCAGTGGGGACTTATCGCCACCGGATGGCTACACCTTC. Translation gives CASGDLSPPDGYTF.

The CDR3, as DNA: TGTGCCAGCAGTTTGCTCCAGGGCAACTACGAGCAGTACTTC. Translated, it gives CASSLLQGNYEQYF. J is TRBJ2-7 and V is TRBV28, with D tentatively TRBD1 (5 bases). V lost 3 bases and J lost 3, with 12 bases in between. Germline values: CDR1 MDHEN, CDR2 SYDVKM. The CDR3 has 14 residues.

This sequence joins TRBV15 and TRBJ1-4; TRBD1 might be the D (5 bases). The germline V and J ends were trimmed by 3 bases and 4 bases, with 6 bases remaining between them. The CDR3 length is 13 residues. Germline V lookup: CDR1 LNHNV, CDR2 YYDKDF (reference sequence). CDR3 sequence: CATSSDSNEKLFF. The CDR3, as DNA: TGTGCCACCAGCAGCGACAGTAATGAAAAACTGTTTTTT.

This clone was detected once. The V and J genes are TRBV7-9 and TRBJ1-2; possibly TRBD1 for D (5 bases). Between the trimmed V and J ends, which lost 0 bases and 8 bases, there was a span of 19 bases. CDR1 and CDR2 (germline): SEHNR, FQNEAQ (reference sequence). This CDR3 has 16 residues. The CDR3: CASSLAKAGRAEGYTF. The CDR3 bases are TGTGCCAGCAGCTTAGCAAAAGCGGGACGGGCGGAAGGCTACACCTTC. Full variable domain (missing parts from reference TRBV7-9 and TRBJ1-2): DTGVSQNPRHKITKRGQNVTFRCDPISEHNRLYWYRQTLGQGPEFLTYFQNEAQLEKSRLLSDRFSAERPKGSFSTLEIQRTEQGDSAMYLCASSLAKAGRAEGYTFGSGTRLTVV.

The chain is built from TRBV10-3 and TRBJ1-2, with 8 bases identical to TRBD1. CDR1 is ENHRY, CDR2 SYGVKD, per germline. Germline trimming cut 10 bases from V and 6 bases from J; bases unmatched to any gene: 19. The CDR3 covers 16 residues. The CDR3 sequence: CATNRRTGSIPDGYTF. The CDR3 DNA reads TGTGCCACTAATCGGCGGACAGGGAGTATTCCGGATGGCTACACCTTC.

The gene calls are TRBV18 and TRBJ2-6, with 7 bases that match TRBD1. The V segment lost 5 bases and the J segment 0 bases; nucleotides outside the gene matches: 10. The CDR3 is 18 residues long. Germline CDR1 KGHSH, CDR2 LQKENI. DNA of the CDR3: TGTGCCAGCTCAGCTCCGGGACAGCCTATCTCTGGGGCCAACGTCCTGACTTTC. Translating gives CASSAPGQPISGANVLTF.

The V and J genes are TRBV19 and TRBJ1-2; possibly TRBD1 for D (6 bases). Germline-derived CDR1 and CDR2 are LNHDA and SQIVND (reference sequence). The CDR3 is 16 amino acids. V was pared by 6 bases and J by 1 base, with 18 bases between. As DNA, the CDR3 is TGTGCCAGTAGGGGGGGGGCAACAGGGATTAACTATGGCTACACCTTC. This sequence encodes CASRGGATGINYGYTF.

The chain combines TRBV2 with TRBJ2-5; 7 bases line up with TRBD2. The germline V gene encodes CDR1 SNHLY and CDR2 FYNNEI. This CDR3 contains 15 residues. J was trimmed by 2 bases and V by 5 bases; bases with no gene match: 8. CDR3 protein: CASSYGGTRQETQYF. The CDR3 DNA reads TGTGCCAGCAGTTACGGGGGGACCCGTCAAGAGACCCAGTACTTC.

With regard to this clone: Distinct nucleotide sequences in the sample also encode this CDR3. The CDR3 sequence is CSARQTNTEAFF. The CDR3 DNA is TGCAGCGCACGACAGACGAACACTGAAGCTTTCTTT. V gene TRBV29-1 combines with J gene TRBJ1-1; TRBD1 is a possible D gene (5 bases). CDR3 length: 12 amino acids. Per the germline V gene, CDR1 is SQVTM and CDR2 is ANQGSEA. Trimming cost V 7 bases and J 1 base, with 10 bases left between them.

This rearrangement joins TRBV27 to TRBJ1-3; unclear D gene. CDR3 length: 16 residues. Trimming pared 2 bases from V and 0 bases from J, leaving 11 bases between. CDR1 and CDR2 (germline): MNHEY, SMNVEV (reference sequence). CDR3 in DNA: TGTGCCAGCAGTTTAGGCTCCTTTAACTCTGGAAACACCATATATTTT. Its translation: CASSLGSFNSGNTIYF.

The chain has TRBV19 and TRBJ1-2; possibly TRBD1 for D (6 bases). V lost 10 bases and J lost 0, with 18 bases in between. CDR1 is LNHDA, CDR2 SQIVND, per germline (reference sequence). This CDR3 region has 15 residues. CDR3 nucleotide sequence: TGTGCCACCAACAGGGCAGGGCTATCTAACTATGGCTACACCTTC. It codes for CATNRAGLSNYGYTF.

The chain couples TRBV28 to TRBJ1-1, with D uncertain. Germline assignment: CDR1 MDHEN and CDR2 SYDVKM. V was clipped by 6 bases and J by 3 bases, with 14 bases between them. This CDR3 comprises 14 residues. This CDR3 is CASSAADGYTEAFF. The CDR3 DNA is TGTGCCAGCAGCGCCGCCGACGGTTACACTGAAGCTTTCTTT. The full variable domain, with the rest looked up from reference TRBV28 and TRBJ1-1, is DVKVTQSSRYLVKRTGEKVFLECVQDMDHENMFWYRQDPGLGLRLIYFSYDVKMKEKGDIPEGYSVSREKKERFSLILESASTNQTSMYLCASSAADGYTEAFFGQGTRLTVV.

Written as DNA, the CDR3 is TGCGCCAGCAGCTATTGGTGGGGGTATGGCTACACCTTC. Translating it yields CASSYWWGYGYTF. The chain recombines TRBV5-1 with TRBJ1-2, with D perhaps TRBD1 (5 bases). V lost 3 bases and J lost 5, with 11 bases in between. The CDR3 is made up of 13 amino acids. The germline gives CDR1 SGHRS, CDR2 YFSETQ.

The chain has TRBV27 and TRBJ1-6; maybe TRBD1 (5 bases). The CDR3 sequence is 15 residues long. The germline V gene encodes CDR1 MNHEY and CDR2 SMNVEV (reference sequence). V lost 5 bases and J 7 bases, leaving 15 bases between the germline ends. This CDR3 is CASSLVGARNSPLHF. CDR3 DNA: TGTGCCAGCAGTCTGGTCGGGGCTAGGAATTCACCCCTCCACTTT.

V gene TRBV7-9 combines with J gene TRBJ1-3; D is undetermined. CDR3 length: 17 residues. CDR1 is SEHNR, CDR2 FQNEAQ, per germline (reference sequence). V was cut by 5 bases and J by 2 bases, with 19 bases left in between. The CDR3 DNA reads TGTGCCAGCAGCAACGACCGCGAGCTCTGGACTGGAAACACCATATATTTT. Its translation: CASSNDRELWTGNTIYF.